The 32 T cell receptor beta chains listed next were all sequenced from one sample in a study of monozygotic twins with inflammatory bowel disease. TCRdb reprocessed the 5' RACE reads and stores each CDR3 protein as one record, lacking DNA. This sample contains roughly 200,000 distinct CDR3 sequences. Sequenced material: blood. These receptors were taken from a human donor with ulcerative colitis or Crohn's disease, or a healthy co-twin of an affected twin (not recorded which).

V gene TRBV29-1 combines with J gene TRBJ2-3; with no DNA, the TCRdb D assignment of TRBD1 cannot be verified. The germline V gene has CDR1 SQVTM and CDR2 ANQGSEA. This CDR3 contains 15 residues. The CDR3 loop is CSVSGGGLSTDTQYF.

The rearrangement links TRBV5-1 to TRBJ1-1; as DNA is missing, the TRBD1 call by TCRdb cannot be tested. The CDR3 totals 14 residues. Per the germline V gene, CDR1 is SGHRS and CDR2 is YFSETQ. The CDR3: CASSLGQGYTEAFF.

V and J are TRBV10-3 and TRBJ2-2; TCRdb proposes TRBD2, but this gene call is untestable without DNA. The germline V gene encodes CDR1 ENHRY and CDR2 SYGVKD. The CDR3 has 14 residues. The CDR3 is CAISSPEAAGELFF.

This chain connects TRBV6-6 to TRBJ1-1; TCRdb's D gene call, TRBD1, goes unchecked for lack of DNA. This CDR3 has 14 residues. Germline V gives CDR1 MNHNY, CDR2 SVGAGI (reference sequence). The CDR3 region is CASSPGQGTTEAFF.

V is TRBV12-3 or TRBV12-4 and J is TRBJ2-7; the D call of TRBD1 rests on TCRdb alone, since no DNA is present to check it. The CDR3 is 13 amino acids. CDR3 region: CASTPGMIGEQYF.

The chain carries TRBV24-1 and TRBJ2-1; TCRdb calls TRBD1, which cannot be checked without DNA. The CDR3 extends over 15 amino acids. Germline V lookup: CDR1 KGHDR, CDR2 SFDVKD. This CDR3 reads CATSLGTGWDNEQFF.

The chain couples TRBV5-1 to TRBJ2-1. CDR3 length equals 13 residues. Germline V CDR1 and CDR2: SGHRS, YFSETQ. This CDR3 reads CASSEMGSGEQFF.

This chain uses TRBV5-1 with TRBJ2-1; TCRdb proposes TRBD2, but this gene call is untestable without DNA. The germline V gene encodes CDR1 SGHRS and CDR2 YFSETQ. The CDR3 spans 15 residues. The CDR3: CASSFSAGAYNEQFF.

The chain employs TRBV4-2 and TRBJ1-5. The germline V gene encodes CDR1 LGHNA and CDR2 YNFKEQ. CDR3 length equals 17 residues. The CDR3 loop reads CASSQAMSIEVSRPQHF.

The chain is built from TRBV20-1 and TRBJ2-1. This CDR3 comprises 12 residues. Germline values: CDR1 DFQATT, CDR2 SNEGSKA (reference sequence). CDR3 in amino acids: CSAHGQSNEQFF.

Here the CDR3 reads CAIGSGVTDTQYF. V and J are TRBV10-3 and TRBJ2-3; TCRdb proposes TRBD1, but this gene call is untestable without DNA. The germline gives CDR1 ENHRY, CDR2 SYGVKD. The CDR3 is made up of 13 amino acids.

The chain uses TRBV7-2 and TRBJ2-1. This CDR3 comprises 11 residues. Germline CDR1 and CDR2: SGHTA and FQGNSA. CDR3: CASSRLGEQFF.

The chain carries TRBV20-1 and TRBJ2-1; TCRdb's D call, TRBD1, is unchecked because there is no DNA. Germline values: CDR1 DFQATT, CDR2 SNEGSKA (reference sequence). The CDR3 loop spans 13 amino acids. The CDR3 sequence is CSGTDPRLDEQFF.

The rearrangement links TRBV15 to TRBJ1-5; without DNA, the TCRdb call of TRBD1 cannot be checked. Germline V CDR1 and CDR2: LNHNV, YYDKDF (reference sequence). CDR3 size: 14 residues. The CDR3 region is CATSNRGSNQPQHF.

V is TRBV20-1 and J is TRBJ2-3. This CDR3 region has 14 residues. CDR1 is DFQATT, CDR2 SNEGSKA, per germline (reference sequence). The CDR3 reads CSARDEVGTDTQYF.

V is TRBV5-6 and J is TRBJ1-5; the D call from TCRdb, TRBD1, cannot be confirmed without DNA. CDR3 length: 15 amino acids. CDR1 is SGHDT, CDR2 YYEEEE, per germline. The CDR3 spells CASSLRQSSNQPQHF.

The J gene is TRBJ2-7, the V gene TRBV12-3 or TRBV12-4; TCRdb reports TRBD2, a call that lacks DNA to check it against. CDR3 length: 16 residues. The CDR3 spells CASSLVGGPPSDEQYF.

The V call is TRBV20-1, the J call TRBJ1-5; TCRdb outputs TRBD1, but without DNA this stays unchecked. CDR3 size: 16 residues. CDR1 is DFQATT and CDR2 is SNEGSKA in the germline V gene (reference sequence). The CDR3 reads CSASSGQKSINQPQHF.

The genes are TRBV20-1 and TRBJ1-1. The CDR3 totals 15 residues. Germline lookup yields CDR1 DFQATT and CDR2 SNEGSKA (reference sequence). The chain's CDR3 is CSAPTVSWRNTEAFF.

This chain connects TRBV20-1 to TRBJ2-7; the D gene TCRdb calls, TRBD1, cannot be checked with no DNA. The CDR3 contains 12 residues. CDR1 and CDR2 from the germline V gene are DFQATT and SNEGSKA (reference sequence). CDR3 sequence reads: CSATGGGYEQYF.

The J gene is TRBJ1-1, the V gene TRBV9. The CDR3 has 12 amino acids. The germline V gene encodes CDR1 SGDLS and CDR2 YYNGEE. CDR3 region: CASSAKGSEAFF.

The chain carries TRBV5-4 and TRBJ1-1; checking the TCRdb D call of TRBD1 is not possible without DNA. Looked up from germline, CDR1 is SGHNT and CDR2 is YYREEE (reference sequence). CDR3 length: 14 residues. The CDR3 region is CASSLGRSRAEAFF.

The V and J genes are TRBV24-1 and TRBJ2-1; TCRdb reports TRBD1, a call that lacks DNA to check it against. The V gene's germline CDR1 is KGHDR and CDR2 SFDVKD. The CDR3 loop spans 13 amino acids. The CDR3: CATSEQYRREQFF.

The genes are TRBV10-3 and TRBJ1-6; no DNA is available, so the TRBD1 call from TCRdb remains unchecked. The CDR3 extends over 14 amino acids. The V gene's germline CDR1 is ENHRY and CDR2 SYGVKD. CDR3 sequence reads: CAISPRGPNSPLHF.

The chain is built from TRBV9 and TRBJ1-1. CDR1 SGDLS and CDR2 YYNGEE come from the germline V gene. The CDR3 is 13 amino acids. The CDR3 protein is CASSVRSNTEAFF. The full variable domain, completed using reference TRBV9 and TRBJ1-1, is DSGVTQTPKHLITATGQRVTLRCSPRSGDLSVYWYQQSLDQGLQFLIQYYNGEERAKGNILERFSAQQFPDLHSELNLSSLELGDSALYFCASSVRSNTEAFFGQGTRLTVV.

The chain joins TRBV7-2 to TRBJ2-3; without DNA, the TCRdb call of TRBD2 cannot be checked. CDR1 and CDR2 (germline): SGHTA, FQGNSA. The CDR3 runs to 16 residues. This chain's CDR3 is CASSPAISGPKDTQYF.

The V call is TRBV20-1, the J call TRBJ1-4. The CDR3 runs to 14 residues. Germline V gives CDR1 DFQATT, CDR2 SNEGSKA (reference sequence). The CDR3 region is CSARTPQETEKLFF.

The chain uses TRBV7-9 and TRBJ2-4. The CDR3 loop spans 11 amino acids. Germline loops: CDR1 SEHNR, CDR2 FQNEAQ (reference sequence). CDR3 residues: CASSLAGEKYF.

This chain joins TRBV5-4 and TRBJ2-3; the TRBD1 assignment by TCRdb is unverifiable without DNA. The CDR3 spans 13 residues. CDR1 and CDR2 from the germline V gene are SGHNT and YYREEE (reference sequence). This CDR3 reads CASTSSGADTQYF.

CDR3: CSANYIGNTIYF. The chain uses TRBV20-1 and TRBJ1-3. The germline V gene encodes CDR1 DFQATT and CDR2 SNEGSKA (reference sequence). This CDR3 has 12 residues.

The chain joins TRBV7-6 to TRBJ2-2; TCRdb gives TRBD1 as the D gene, but with no DNA this cannot be confirmed. The CDR3 length is 14 residues. Germline loops: CDR1 SGHVS, CDR2 FNYEAQ. The chain's CDR3 is CASSPRENTGELFF.

The chain is built from TRBV11-2 and TRBJ2-1; TCRdb names TRBD2, which stays unverified in the absence of DNA. Germline values: CDR1 SGHAT, CDR2 FQNNGV. The CDR3 totals 15 residues. The CDR3 here is CASSSRGGTHREQFF. The whole variable domain, filled in from reference TRBV11-2 and TRBJ2-1, reads EAGVAQSPRYKIIEKRQSVAFWCNPISGHATLYWYQQILGQGPKLLIQFQNNGVVDDSQLPKDRFSAERLKGVDSTLKIQPAKLEDSAVYLCASSSRGGTHREQFFGPGTRLTVL.